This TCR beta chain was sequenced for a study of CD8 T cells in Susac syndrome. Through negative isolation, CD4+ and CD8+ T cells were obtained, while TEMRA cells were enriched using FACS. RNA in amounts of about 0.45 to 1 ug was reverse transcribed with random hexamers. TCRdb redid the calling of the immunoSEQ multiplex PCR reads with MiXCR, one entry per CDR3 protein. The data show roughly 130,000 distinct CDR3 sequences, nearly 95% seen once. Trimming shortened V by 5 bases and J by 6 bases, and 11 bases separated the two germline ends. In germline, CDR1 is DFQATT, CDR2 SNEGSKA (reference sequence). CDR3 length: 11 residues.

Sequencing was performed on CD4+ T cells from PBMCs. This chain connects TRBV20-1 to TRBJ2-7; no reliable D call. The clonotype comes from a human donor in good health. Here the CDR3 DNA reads TGCAGTGCTCAGGACGCACCCGAGCAGTACTTC. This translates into CSAQDAPEQYF.